The 15 T cell receptor beta chains reported below all come from one sample, sequenced in a study of blood T cell repertoires in COVID-19. Generated by immunoSEQ multiplex PCR, the TCRdb table keeps only in-frame clones and is missing some. The data show more than 300,000 clones, almost 90% seen once. The sequenced material came from peripheral blood. These receptors all stem from a woman aged 35 to 49 with COVID-19, enrolled during active disease.

This chain joins TRBV27 and TRBJ2-2; 7 nucleotides align to TRBD2. In germline, CDR1 is MNHEY, CDR2 SMNVEV (reference sequence). The CDR3 contains 16 residues. V was clipped by 6 bases and J by 0 bases; unmatched bases: 7. Here the CDR3 DNA reads TGTGCCAGCAGAGCAGCGGGATCGGCGAACACCGGGGAGCTGTTTTTT. It codes for CASRAAGSANTGELFF.

The chain joins TRBV19 to TRBJ1-3; tentatively, D is TRBD1 (6 bases). The ends were cut back, 3 bases at V and 4 bases at J, with 16 bases in the middle. Germline values: CDR1 LNHDA, CDR2 SQIVND (reference sequence). This CDR3 region has 16 residues. CDR3 in amino acids: CASSISGTPMGNTIYF. The CDR3 nucleotides are TGTGCCAGTAGTATTTCTGGGACACCGATGGGAAACACCATATATTTT.

This clone was observed a single time. The chain recombines TRBV6-2 or TRBV6-3 with TRBJ1-3, with a possible D match to TRBD1 (6 bases). Trimming took off 6 bases at V and 7 bases at J, with 16 bases between the two ends. Germline-derived CDR1 and CDR2 are MNHEY and SVGEGT. The CDR3 runs 14 residues. This CDR3 is CASSLGQLENTIYF. Written as DNA, the CDR3 is TGTGCCAGCAGCTTGGGACAACTGGAGAACACCATATATTTT.

This chain connects TRBV19 to TRBJ2-3, with 7 bases matching TRBD1. The ends lost 3 bases at V and 4 bases at J; junction bases unmatched: 7. Germline CDR1 is LNHDA and CDR2 is SQIVND (reference sequence). CDR3 length equals 15 residues. CDR3 residues: CASSMRTGGPDTQYF. The CDR3 DNA reads as TGTGCCAGTAGTATGCGGACAGGCGGGCCAGATACGCAGTATTTT.

This clone was observed a handful of times. The chain is built from TRBV5-4 and TRBJ1-1; tentative D call: TRBD1 (6 bases). Looked up from germline, CDR1 is SGHNT and CDR2 is YYREEE (reference sequence). V lost 4 bases to trimming and J lost 8 bases, with 15 bases between them. The CDR3 has 13 amino acids. The chain's CDR3 is CASSPDRYLEAFF. CDR3 coding DNA: TGTGCCAGCAGCCCCGACAGGTACCTAGAAGCTTTCTTT.

The rearrangement joins TRBV3-1 (or the pseudogene TRBV3-2) to TRBJ1-1; 7 bases map to TRBD1. Looked up from germline, CDR1 is LGHDT and CDR2 is YNNKEL (reference sequence). V lost 3 bases to trimming and J lost 7 bases; unmatched junction nucleotides: 5. The CDR3 contains 13 residues. CDR3 sequence: CASSQQGVGEAFF. The CDR3, as DNA: TGTGCCAGCAGCCAGCAGGGGGTAGGTGAAGCTTTCTTT.

The chain couples TRBV28 to TRBJ2-1, with 10 bases aligning to TRBD2. Unmatched junction bases numbered 6, after V lost 7 bases and J lost 6 bases. Germline CDR1 reads MDHEN; CDR2 reads SYDVKM. The CDR3 is made up of 14 amino acids. The CDR3 DNA reads TGTGCCAGCAAGGACGTAGCGGGGGGCAATGAGCAGTTCTTC. Its protein product is CASKDVAGGNEQFF.

The chain employs TRBV4-3 and TRBJ2-7; TRBD1 aligns across 7 bases. After removal of 1 base from V and 8 bases from J, the junction contained 8 bases not matched to a gene. Per the germline V gene, CDR1 is LGHNA and CDR2 is YSLEER. The CDR3 is 14 amino acids. CDR3 amino acids: CASSQGTGSGKQYF. CDR3 sequence (DNA): TGCGCCAGCAGCCAAGGGACAGGTTCTGGGAAGCAGTACTTC.

The chain combines TRBV6-6 with TRBJ1-5, with D uncertain. Germline CDR1 reads MNHNY; CDR2 reads SVGAGI (reference sequence). The CDR3 extends over 13 amino acids. V lost 8 bases, J lost 3 bases, and 11 bases lay in between. The CDR3 bases are TGTGCCAGCTGCCGGTGGTCCAATCAGCCCCAGCATTTT. As protein: CASCRWSNQPQHF.

The chain uses TRBV29-1 and TRBJ2-1, with 13 bases aligning to TRBD2. Unmatched junction bases numbered 7, after V lost 6 bases and J lost 5 bases. The CDR3 has 15 residues. Per the germline V gene, CDR1 is SQVTM and CDR2 is ANQGSEA. CDR3 DNA: TGCAGCGTGGGGTGGGGGACTAGCGGGAACAATGAGCAGTTCTTC. Translation: CSVGWGTSGNNEQFF.

This clone appeared once. This sequence joins TRBV5-1 and TRBJ2-2; D is possibly TRBD2 (5 bases). Deletions cut 2 bases from V and 8 bases from J, with 19 bases between. Germline V CDR1 and CDR2: SGHRS, YFSETQ. The CDR3 sequence is 16 residues long. CDR3 sequence reads: CASSLRATGGGGELFF. CDR3 DNA sequence: TGCGCCAGCAGCTTAAGGGCGACCGGAGGTGGAGGGGAGCTGTTTTTT.

The chain combines TRBV28 with TRBJ1-2; 10 nucleotides align to TRBD1. The ends lost 6 bases at V and 4 bases at J; junction bases unmatched: 8. Germline loops: CDR1 MDHEN, CDR2 SYDVKM. The CDR3 runs 15 residues. The CDR3 loop reads CASRPGGTGAYGYTF. CDR3 DNA sequence: TGTGCCAGCAGACCTGGCGGGACAGGGGCCTATGGCTACACCTTC.

The chain employs TRBV19 and TRBJ1-2; D is perhaps TRBD1 (5 bases). The CDR3 has 13 residues. V lost 3 bases and J 5 bases, leaving 10 bases between the germline ends. The V gene's germline CDR1 is LNHDA and CDR2 SQIVND (reference sequence). This CDR3 reads CASSIDRMYGYTF. The CDR3 region has the DNA TGTGCCAGTAGTATCGACAGAATGTATGGCTACACCTTC.

V is TRBV7-9 and J is TRBJ2-5; D might be TRBD2 (6 bases). This CDR3 spans 14 amino acids. Germline assignment: CDR1 SEHNR and CDR2 FQNEAQ (reference sequence). V dropped 3 bases and J dropped 5 bases, with 13 bases sitting between them. The chain's CDR3 is CASSFSTGAETQYF. DNA for the CDR3: TGTGCCAGCAGCTTTTCGACGGGAGCGGAGACCCAGTACTTC.

The V and J genes are TRBV9 and TRBJ2-7, with D possibly matching TRBD1 (6 bases). This CDR3 is 12 amino acids long. From germline, CDR1 is SGDLS and CDR2 YYNGEE. Deletions cut 3 bases from V and 6 bases from J, with 10 bases between. This CDR3 reads CASSGIRGEQYF. The CDR3 DNA follows: TGTGCCAGCAGCGGGATCAGGGGCGAGCAGTACTTC.